A single T cell receptor beta chain is shown here with its context. Its antigen is not known. This record belongs to a study of human T cells and chemical hapten exposure. Across the study: The upper back received 0.01% DPC by patch testing, with results read at 6 days. Study findings and constraints: Significantly more large CDR3 similarity clusters arose among expanded TCRs than among controls. TCRs whose frequency exceeded 1 in 1000 remained the same following DPC sensitization.

Stated time point: patch test 3, about 24 weeks after DPC sensitization. Regarding treatment: therapeutic diphenylcyclopropenone sensitization with weekly scalp DPC. Each patch test followed a blood draw. TCRdb re-analysed the RACE reads in MiXCR, keeping a single row per CDR3 protein. The data hold over 55,000 distinct CDR3 sequences, with approximately 12% observed a single time. The CDR3 consists of 15 residues. V shed 5 bases and J 1 base; nucleotides not matched to a gene: 4. Germline-derived CDR1 and CDR2 are SGHAT and FQNNGV. The origin of this receptor is a woman aged 50 to 65 with alopecia areata. Some clones in this sample may be carry-over from other donors' samples. The V gene is TRBV11-2, the J gene TRBJ2-2, with 7 bases lining up with TRBD2. The sample was whole blood, taken in connection with sensitization to the hapten diphenylcyclopropenone (DPC). The DNA for the CDR3 is TGTGCCAGCAGCCAGACTAGCTGGAACACCGGGGAGCTGTTTTTT. Its translation: CASSQTSWNTGELFF.